The clone carrying this T cell receptor (beta chain) turned up a few times. Antigen: not known. The data were taken from a study of blood T cells in healthy people across ages. Trimming took 4 bases from V and 6 from J, leaving 13 bases between them. CDR3 size: 14 residues. Germline values: CDR1 MNHEY, CDR2 SVGEGT. General study results and limits: When set beside aged donors, long-lived donors presented more naive CD4+ cells and higher diversity. Unsorted PBMCs ruled out conclusive naive versus antigen-experienced comparison.

For the second PCR, which ran for about 6 to 11 cycles, a sample-barcoded 5' primer and a J-beta primer mix were used. One entry per CDR3 protein results from TCRdb running MiXCR on the 5' RACE reads. Of under 700,000 distinct CDR3 sequences listed, 24% were seen once; the top ten hold 8.5% to 9.5%. The sample was also linked to a second study, of T cells of mothers and their children.

The specimen was blood. This chain connects TRBV6-2 or TRBV6-3 to TRBJ2-1; D unclear. The receptor comes from a boy younger than 18 in good health. CDR3 nucleotides: TGTGCCAGCAGTTCGAGCCTTACCCCCAATGAGCAGTTCTTC. Amino acid sequence: CASSSSLTPNEQFF.